The entry that follows covers one TCR beta chain sequence. Its antigen is currently not known. The record has no base qualities; no much larger clone is one base away. In the prospective study, participants were about 18 to 95 years old, resided in approximately 25 geographic areas of the United States, and were enrolled through a virtual design. To assign participants to cohorts, the prospective study relied on clinical history that participants themselves reported in a screening survey and a study questionnaire. In the prospective study, mobile phlebotomists collected whole blood, serum and a nasopharyngeal or oropharyngeal swab from each participant. Over a roughly 2-month period, participants in the prospective study had the option of providing additional blood draws and questionnaires. Prospective study blood samples were shipped either frozen or at room temperature before DNA extraction. The germline V gene gives CDR1 as SGHDT and CDR2 as YYEEEE. The CDR3 goes from the cysteine to the phenylalanine over 13 residues. The DNA shown is the 39-base CDR3, in frame from base 1. Trimming removed 4 bases from V and 5 bases from J, leaving 12 bases between the germline ends.

The entry originates in a study of blood T cell repertoires in COVID-19 (dated by TCRdb to the early 2020s). For the study in its entirety: Samples from collaborators originated in the United States, Italy and Spain and spanned both the acute and convalescent phases of COVID-19. The material from the prospective study consisted of cDNA or gDNA derived from T cells, B-cell-depleted T cells, or PBMCs. Deeply sampled blood TCRbeta repertoires from subjects exposed to, actively infected with, or recovered from COVID-19 were included in the dataset. The repertoires were made available in a free public database intended to serve as a resource for research on the immune response to SARS-CoV-2. The samples were drawn from two sources: the first 160 participants of the ongoing ImmuneRACE study, and about 1,300 subjects contributed by 6 global collaborators. A de-identified subject ID, COVID-19 status, age in years and sex were almost always included in the sample metadata. Where HLA class I and class II types were available, the types were taken from metadata supplied by the sample provider, not from assay-based typing. The study at large found these results: How much clinical and demographic metadata was included differed by source and by participant, and the metadata was provided uncurated.

TCRbeta CDR3 regions were amplified from genomic DNA by means of the immunoSEQ Assay, a bias-controlled multiplex PCR. The original pipeline was this. The number of nucleated cells in each sample was estimated from the amplification of reference gene primers within the assay. To quantify the absolute abundance of each unique TCRbeta CDR3 rearrangement, sequence reads were collapsed and filtered. For each sample, productive Simpson clonality was calculated as the square root of Simpson's diversity index across productive rearrangements. TCRdb carries this immuneACCESS record with in-frame sequences only. Its versions omit some clonotypes, under half of them owing to an unresolved V gene in the studies checked, with the rest unexplained. V and J calls and clone size follow that table, whereas D and trimming were derived from the DNA. This sample lists approximately 240,000 clones; about nine tenths were detected once. About 6.9% of the sample lies in the top ten.

Recombination connected TRBV5-6 to TRBJ2-5, and the D gene may be TRBD2, 6 bases matching. The sample was PBMCs or T cells enriched from blood (not recorded which). The source is a woman aged 25 to 39 with acute COVID-19. The DNA sequence is as follows: TGTGCCAGCAGCCCCGAGGCGGGGGAGACCCAGTACTTC. This translates into CASSPEAGETQYF.